The 2 T cell receptor beta chains given below trace back to one sample, sequenced in a study of cytomegalovirus exposure and HLA in healthy donors. Use of 60 Vbeta and 13 Jbeta primers characterized the PCR. This table comes from immunoSEQ multiplex PCR, and its TCRdb copy is limited to in-frame clones, with some not included. This repertoire includes roughly 55,000 clones. Material: PBMCs. These receptors all come from a man aged 45-65 years in good health and CMV-seropositive.

V and J are TRBV28 and TRBJ2-7; TRBD2 matches at 12 bases. The CDR3 has 15 amino acids. In germline, CDR1 is MDHEN, CDR2 SYDVKM. V lost 6 bases, J lost 3 bases, and 6 bases stayed unmatched. DNA for the CDR3: TGTGCCAGCAGCACAACTAGCGGGAGGATCTACGAGCAGTACTTC. It translates to CASSTTSGRIYEQYF.

This chain connects TRBV7-6 to TRBJ1-1; D gene unclear. Trimming stripped 5 bases from V and 4 bases from J, with 14 bases between. CDR3 size: 14 residues. In germline, CDR1 is SGHVS, CDR2 FNYEAQ. The DNA of the CDR3 is TGTGCCAGCAGCCCTCAGCGGGCCGGCACTGAAGCTTTCTTT. It translates to CASSPQRAGTEAFF. Full variable domain (rest looked up from reference TRBV7-6 and TRBJ1-1): GAGVSQSPRYKVTKRGQDVALRCDPISGHVSLYWYRQALGQGPEFLTYFNYEAQQDKSGLPNDRFSAERPEGSISTLTIQRTEQRDSAMYRCASSPQRAGTEAFFGQGTRLTVV.